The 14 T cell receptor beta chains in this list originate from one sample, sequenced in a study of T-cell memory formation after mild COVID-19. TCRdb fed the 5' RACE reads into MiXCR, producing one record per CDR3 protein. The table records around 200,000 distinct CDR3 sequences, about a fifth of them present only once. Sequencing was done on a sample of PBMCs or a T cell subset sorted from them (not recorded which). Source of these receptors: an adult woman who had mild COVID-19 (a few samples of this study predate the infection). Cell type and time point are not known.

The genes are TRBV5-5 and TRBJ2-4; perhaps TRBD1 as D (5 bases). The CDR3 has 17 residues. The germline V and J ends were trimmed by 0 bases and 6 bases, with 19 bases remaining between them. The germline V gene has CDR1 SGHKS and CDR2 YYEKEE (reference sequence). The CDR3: CASSLGDSGWGGNIQYF. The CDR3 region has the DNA TGTGCCAGCAGCTTGGGAGACAGTGGCTGGGGTGGAAACATTCAGTACTTC.

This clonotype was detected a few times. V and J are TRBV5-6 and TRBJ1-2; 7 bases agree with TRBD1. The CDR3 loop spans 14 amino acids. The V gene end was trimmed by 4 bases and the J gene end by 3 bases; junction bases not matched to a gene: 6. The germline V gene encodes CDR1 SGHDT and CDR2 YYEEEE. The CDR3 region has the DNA TGTGCCAGCAGCGCGCTACAGGGGTACTATGGCTACACCTTC. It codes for CASSALQGYYGYTF.

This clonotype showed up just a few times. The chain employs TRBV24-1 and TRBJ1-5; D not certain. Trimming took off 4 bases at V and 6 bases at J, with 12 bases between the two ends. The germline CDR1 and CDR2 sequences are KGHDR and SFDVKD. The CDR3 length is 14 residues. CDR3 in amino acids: CATSENSAFQPQHF. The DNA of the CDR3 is TGTGCCACCAGTGAAAATTCGGCGTTTCAGCCCCAGCATTTT.

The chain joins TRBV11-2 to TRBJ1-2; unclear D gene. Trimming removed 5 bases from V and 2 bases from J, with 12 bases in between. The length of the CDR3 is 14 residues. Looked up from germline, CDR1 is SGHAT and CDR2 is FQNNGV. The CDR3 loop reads CASSDVWTNYGYTF. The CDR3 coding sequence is TGTGCCAGCAGCGACGTCTGGACCAACTATGGCTACACCTTC.

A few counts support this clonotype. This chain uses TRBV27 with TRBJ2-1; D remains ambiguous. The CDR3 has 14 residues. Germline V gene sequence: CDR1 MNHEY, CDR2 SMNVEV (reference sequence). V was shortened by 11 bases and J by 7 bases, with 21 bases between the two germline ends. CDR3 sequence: CARAVIPKKNEQFF. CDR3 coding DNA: TGTGCCCGAGCCGTGATCCCCAAGAAGAATGAGCAGTTCTTC.

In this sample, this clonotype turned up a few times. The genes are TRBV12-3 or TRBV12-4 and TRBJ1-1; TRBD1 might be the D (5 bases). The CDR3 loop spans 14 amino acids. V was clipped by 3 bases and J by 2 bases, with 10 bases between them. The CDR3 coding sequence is TGTGCCAGCAGTTTCTCAGGGTTCAACACTGAAGCTTTCTTT. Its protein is CASSFSGFNTEAFF.

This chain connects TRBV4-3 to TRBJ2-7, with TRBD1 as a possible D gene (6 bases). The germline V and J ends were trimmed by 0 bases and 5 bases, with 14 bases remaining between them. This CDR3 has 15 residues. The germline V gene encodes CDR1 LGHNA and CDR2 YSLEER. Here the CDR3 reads CASSQEGASRHEQYF. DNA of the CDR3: TGCGCCAGCAGCCAAGAGGGGGCTTCTCGTCACGAGCAGTACTTC.

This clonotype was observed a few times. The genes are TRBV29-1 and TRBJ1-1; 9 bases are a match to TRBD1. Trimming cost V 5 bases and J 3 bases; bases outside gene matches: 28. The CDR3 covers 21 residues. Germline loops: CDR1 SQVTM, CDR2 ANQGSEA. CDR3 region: CSVFGHVERTGGLSRDTEAFF. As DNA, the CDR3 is TGCAGCGTTTTCGGACACGTTGAGCGCACAGGGGGCTTAAGTCGGGACACTGAAGCTTTCTTT.

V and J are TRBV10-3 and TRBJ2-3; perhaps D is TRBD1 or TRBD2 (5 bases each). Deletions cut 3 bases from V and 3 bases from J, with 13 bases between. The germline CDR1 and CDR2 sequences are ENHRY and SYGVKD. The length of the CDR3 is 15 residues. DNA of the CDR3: TGTGCCATCAGTGACCCCGGGACCCGAACAGATACGCAGTATTTT. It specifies CAISDPGTRTDTQYF.

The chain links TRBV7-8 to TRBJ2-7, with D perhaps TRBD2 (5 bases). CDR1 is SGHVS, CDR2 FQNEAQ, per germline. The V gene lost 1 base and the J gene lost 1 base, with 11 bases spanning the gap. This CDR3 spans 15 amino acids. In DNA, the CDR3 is TGTGCCAGCAGCTTAGTGGTGTCGGGGTCCTACGAGCAGTACTTC. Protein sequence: CASSLVVSGSYEQYF.

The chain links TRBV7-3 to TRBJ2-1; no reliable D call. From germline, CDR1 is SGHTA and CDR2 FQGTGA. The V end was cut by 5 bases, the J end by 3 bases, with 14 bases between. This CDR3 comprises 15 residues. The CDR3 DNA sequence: TGTGCCAGCAGCCCCATCGACGGCCTCTACAATGAGCAGTTCTTC. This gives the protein CASSPIDGLYNEQFF.

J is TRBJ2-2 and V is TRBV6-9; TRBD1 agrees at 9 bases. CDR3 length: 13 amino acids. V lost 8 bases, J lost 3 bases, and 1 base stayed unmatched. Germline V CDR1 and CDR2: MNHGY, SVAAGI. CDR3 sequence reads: CASGTGYTGELFF. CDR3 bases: TGTGCCAGCGGGACAGGGTACACCGGGGAGCTGTTTTTT.

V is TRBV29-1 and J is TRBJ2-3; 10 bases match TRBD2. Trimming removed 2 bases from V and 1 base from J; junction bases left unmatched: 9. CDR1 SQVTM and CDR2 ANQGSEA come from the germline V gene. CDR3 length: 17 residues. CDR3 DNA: TGCAGCGTTGAAAGGCAGAGCGGGAGGGCCGGCACAGATACGCAGTATTTT. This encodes CSVERQSGRAGTDTQYF.

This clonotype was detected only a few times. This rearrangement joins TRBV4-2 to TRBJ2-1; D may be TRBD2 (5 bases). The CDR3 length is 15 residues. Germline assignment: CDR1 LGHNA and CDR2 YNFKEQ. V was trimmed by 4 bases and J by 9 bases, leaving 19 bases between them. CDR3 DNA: TGTGCCAGCAGCCCCGGACCGGGGAGCCTATTTGAGCAGTTCTTC. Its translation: CASSPGPGSLFEQFF.